A single sample gave rise to the 10 T cell receptor beta chains below, sequenced in a study of regulatory T cells in long-lasting Graves disease. This sample's time point: persistent/refractory GD, antithyroid drugs over 5 years with positive TRAb. Construction of the TCR library relied on RNA isolated from PBMCs. The authors built TCR beta libraries using iRepertoire HTBI primers and Arm-PCR of CDR3 regions. TCRdb redid the calling of the multiplex PCR reads with MiXCR, one entry per CDR3 protein. In the table there are some 470,000 distinct CDR3 sequences, about a fifth of which are singletons. The sample consisted of peripheral blood mononuclear cells (PBMCs), taken when the disease was refractory, from a patient treated with antithyroid drugs. These receptors came from a female donor with Graves disease.

This chain connects TRBV10-3 to TRBJ1-2; D ambiguous. This CDR3 comprises 11 residues. CDR1 is ENHRY and CDR2 is SYGVKD in the germline V gene. V lost 4 bases, J lost 5 bases, and 5 bases lay in between. CDR3 in DNA: TGTGCCATCAGTGGGCTATATGGCTACACCTTC. It specifies CAISGLYGYTF.

This clonotype was picked up a small number of times. The chain combines TRBV29-1 with TRBJ2-2, with TRBD2 matching 8 bases. With V trimmed by 4 bases and J by 7 bases, 11 bases remained unmatched. This CDR3 spans 15 amino acids. Germline values: CDR1 SQVTM, CDR2 ANQGSEA. The CDR3, as DNA: TGCAGCGTTGTAGGCGGGAGGAGCTTGGGCGGGGAGCTGTTTTTT. It encodes CSVVGGRSLGGELFF.

This chain uses TRBV28 with TRBJ2-3; 9 bases map to TRBD2. CDR3 length equals 15 residues. The V and J ends lost 7 bases and 1 base, in that order; junction bases with no gene match: 6. Germline-derived CDR1 and CDR2 are MDHEN and SYDVKM. The CDR3 coding sequence is TGTGCCAGCACCTCTAGCGGGGTTCGCACAGATACGCAGTATTTT. It codes for CASTSSGVRTDTQYF.

This clonotype occurred many times. V is TRBV27 and J is TRBJ2-5; 8 bases match TRBD2. The CDR3 runs to 16 residues. Germline CDR1 MNHEY, CDR2 SMNVEV (reference sequence). The ends lost 5 bases at V and 4 bases at J; junction bases unmatched: 12. The CDR3 coding sequence is TGTGCCAGCAGTCCACTTCGCGGGGGGCCGGGAGAGACCCAGTACTTC. This sequence encodes CASSPLRGGPGETQYF.

This clonotype was detected many times. The chain uses TRBV29-1 and TRBJ1-1; TRBD1 matches 7 bases. In germline, CDR1 is SQVTM, CDR2 ANQGSEA. V lost 3 bases to trimming and J lost 4 bases; unmatched junction nucleotides: 11. The CDR3 is made up of 15 amino acids. The CDR3 loop reads CSVEGGQVRSTEAFF. CDR3 coding DNA: TGCAGCGTTGAGGGTGGACAGGTCAGGAGCACTGAAGCTTTCTTT.

This chain uses TRBV2 with TRBJ1-2; TRBD1 might be the D (5 bases). With 6 bases removed from V and 5 bases from J, the gap between germline ends came to 28 bases. The germline CDR1 and CDR2 sequences are SNHLY and FYNNEI. The CDR3 is 18 residues long. In DNA form, the CDR3 reads TGTGCCAGCAGCTTCCCAGACGAGGGCAGGGTTCTAGGGTATGGCTACACCTTC. Translating it yields CASSFPDEGRVLGYGYTF.

The chain uses TRBV19 and TRBJ1-5; D gene ambiguous. V was pared by 4 bases and J by 3 bases, with 7 bases between. There are 13 residues in the CDR3. Germline assignment: CDR1 LNHDA and CDR2 SQIVND (reference sequence). CDR3 sequence reads: CASSTGINQPQHF. CDR3 nucleotide sequence: TGTGCCAGTAGTACCGGTATCAATCAGCCCCAGCATTTT.

The chain combines TRBV20-1 with TRBJ2-7; no reliable D call. Trimming cost V 0 bases and J 3 bases, with 27 bases left between them. This CDR3 spans 19 amino acids. Looked up from germline, CDR1 is DFQATT and CDR2 is SNEGSKA (reference sequence). CDR3 region: CSAREVRAGGGSLGYEQYF. CDR3 in DNA: TGCAGTGCTAGAGAAGTTCGTGCTGGCGGCGGTAGTCTCGGCTACGAGCAGTACTTC.

Ten or more counts support this clonotype. V usage is TRBV28 and J usage is TRBJ2-7; D remains unclear. The CDR3 contains 11 residues. CDR1 is MDHEN, CDR2 SYDVKM, per germline. V dropped 4 bases and J dropped 5 bases, with 6 bases sitting between them. CDR3 DNA sequence: TGTGCCAGCAGTTCTGTAGACGAGCAGTACTTC. Translation gives CASSSVDEQYF.

The sample holds many counts of this clonotype. The chain is built from TRBV6-2 or TRBV6-3 and TRBJ1-5, with TRBD1 matching over 11 bases. The CDR3 totals 16 residues. V lost 6 bases, J lost 1 base, and 5 bases stayed unmatched. Germline V lookup: CDR1 MNHEY, CDR2 SVGEGT. CDR3 amino acids: CASRDRDRGSNQPQHF. The DNA of the CDR3 is TGTGCCAGCAGGGACCGGGACAGGGGGAGCAATCAGCCCCAGCATTTT.